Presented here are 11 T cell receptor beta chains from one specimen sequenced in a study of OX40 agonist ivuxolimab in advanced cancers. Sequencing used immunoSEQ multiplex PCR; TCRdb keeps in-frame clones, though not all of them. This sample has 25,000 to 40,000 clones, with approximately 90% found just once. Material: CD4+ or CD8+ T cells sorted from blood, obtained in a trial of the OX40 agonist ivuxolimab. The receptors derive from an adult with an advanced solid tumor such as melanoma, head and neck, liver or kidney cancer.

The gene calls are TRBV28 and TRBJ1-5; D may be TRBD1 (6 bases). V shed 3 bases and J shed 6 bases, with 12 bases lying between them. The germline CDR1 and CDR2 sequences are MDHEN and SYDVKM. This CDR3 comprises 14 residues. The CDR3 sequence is CASSLAQGIQPQHF. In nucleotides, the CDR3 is TGTGCCAGCAGTTTGGCACAGGGCATTCAGCCCCAGCATTTT.

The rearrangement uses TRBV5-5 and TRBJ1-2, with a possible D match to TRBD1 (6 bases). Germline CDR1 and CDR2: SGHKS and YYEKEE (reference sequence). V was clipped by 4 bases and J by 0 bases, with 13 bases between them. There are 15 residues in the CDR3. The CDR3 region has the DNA TGTGCCAGCAGCCAGACAGGATATACTAACTATGGCTACACCTTC. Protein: CASSQTGYTNYGYTF.

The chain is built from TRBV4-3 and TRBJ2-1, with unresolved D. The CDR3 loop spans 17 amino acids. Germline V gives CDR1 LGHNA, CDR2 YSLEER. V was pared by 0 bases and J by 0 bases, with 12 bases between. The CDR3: CASSQDATTSSYNEQFF. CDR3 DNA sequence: TGCGCCAGCAGCCAAGACGCTACTACCAGCTCCTACAATGAGCAGTTCTTC.

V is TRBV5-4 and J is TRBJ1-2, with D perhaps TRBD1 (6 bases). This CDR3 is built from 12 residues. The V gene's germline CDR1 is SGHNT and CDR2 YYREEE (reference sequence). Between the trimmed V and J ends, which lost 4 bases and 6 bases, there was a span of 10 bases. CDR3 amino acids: CASSGGQNGYTF. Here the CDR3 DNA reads TGTGCCAGCAGCGGCGGACAGAATGGCTACACCTTC. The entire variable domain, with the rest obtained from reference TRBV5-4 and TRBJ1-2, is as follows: ETGVTQSPTHLIKTRGQQVTLRCSSQSGHNTVSWYQQALGQGPQFIFQYYREEENGRGNFPPRFSGLQFPNYSSELNVNALELDDSALYLCASSGGQNGYTFGSGTRLTVV.

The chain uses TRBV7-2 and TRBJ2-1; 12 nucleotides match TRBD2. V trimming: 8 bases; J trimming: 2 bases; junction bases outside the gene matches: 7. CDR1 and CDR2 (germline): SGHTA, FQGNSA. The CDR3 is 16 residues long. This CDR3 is CASETLAGGPYNEQFF. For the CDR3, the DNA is TGTGCCAGCGAAACGCTAGCGGGAGGGCCCTACAATGAGCAGTTCTTC.

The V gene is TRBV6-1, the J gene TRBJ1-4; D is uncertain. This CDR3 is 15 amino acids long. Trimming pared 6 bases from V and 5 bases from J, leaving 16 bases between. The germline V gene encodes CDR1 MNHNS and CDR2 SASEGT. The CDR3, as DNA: TGTGCCAGCAGGCAGGCTTCCCCACCAAATGAAAAACTGTTTTTT. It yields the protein CASRQASPPNEKLFF.

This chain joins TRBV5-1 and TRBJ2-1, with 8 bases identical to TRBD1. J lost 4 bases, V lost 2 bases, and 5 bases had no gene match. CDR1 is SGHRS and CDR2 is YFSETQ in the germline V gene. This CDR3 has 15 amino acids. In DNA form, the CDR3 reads TGCGCCAGCAGCTTAACAGGGGGTATATACAATGAGCAGTTCTTC. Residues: CASSLTGGIYNEQFF.

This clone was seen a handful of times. CDR3 nucleotide sequence: TGTGCCAGTAGCTCAGGGAGTAATTCACCCCTCCACTTT. Protein product: CASSSGSNSPLHF. The rearrangement uses TRBV19 and TRBJ1-6; maybe TRBD1 (5 bases). Per the germline V gene, CDR1 is LNHDA and CDR2 is SQIVND (reference sequence). The V end lost 6 bases, the J end lost 6 bases, and 9 bases lay between the germline ends. The CDR3 covers 13 residues.

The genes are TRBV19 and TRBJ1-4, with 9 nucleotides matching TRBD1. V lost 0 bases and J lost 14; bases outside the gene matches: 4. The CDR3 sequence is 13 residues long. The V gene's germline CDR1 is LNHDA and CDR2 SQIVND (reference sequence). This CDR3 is CASSIEGTGFLFF. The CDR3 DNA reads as TGTGCCAGTAGTATAGAGGGGACAGGGTTCCTGTTTTTT.

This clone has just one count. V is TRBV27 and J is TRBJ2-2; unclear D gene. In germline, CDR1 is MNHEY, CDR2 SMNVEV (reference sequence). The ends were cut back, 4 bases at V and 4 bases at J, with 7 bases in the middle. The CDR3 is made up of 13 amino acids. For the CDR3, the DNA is TGTGCCAGCAGTTCGGAGACCACCGGGGAGCTGTTTTTT. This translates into CASSSETTGELFF.

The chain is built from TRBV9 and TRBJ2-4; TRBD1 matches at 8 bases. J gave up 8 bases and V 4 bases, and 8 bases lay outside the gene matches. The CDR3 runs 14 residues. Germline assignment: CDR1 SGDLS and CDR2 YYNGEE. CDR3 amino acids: CASSNGQGRDIQYF. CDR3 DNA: TGTGCCAGCAGCAATGGACAGGGAAGGGACATTCAGTACTTC.